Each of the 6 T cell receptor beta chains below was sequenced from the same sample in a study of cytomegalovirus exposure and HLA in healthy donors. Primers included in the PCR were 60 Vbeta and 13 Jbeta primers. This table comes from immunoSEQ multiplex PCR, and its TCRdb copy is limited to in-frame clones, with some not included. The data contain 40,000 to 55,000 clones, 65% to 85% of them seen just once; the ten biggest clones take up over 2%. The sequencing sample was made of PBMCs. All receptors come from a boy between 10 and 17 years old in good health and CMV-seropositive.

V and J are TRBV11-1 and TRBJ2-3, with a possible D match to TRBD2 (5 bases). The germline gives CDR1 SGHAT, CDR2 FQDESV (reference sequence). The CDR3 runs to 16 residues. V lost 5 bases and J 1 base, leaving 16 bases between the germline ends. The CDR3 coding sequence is TGTGCCAGCAGCACTGAGGACTTTCTACGCACAGATACGCAGTATTTT. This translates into CASSTEDFLRTDTQYF.

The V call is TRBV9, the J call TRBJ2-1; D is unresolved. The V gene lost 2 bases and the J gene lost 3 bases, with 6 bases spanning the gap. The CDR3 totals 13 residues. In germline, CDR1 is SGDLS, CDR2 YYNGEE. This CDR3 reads CASSVEDYNEQFF. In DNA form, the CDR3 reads TGTGCCAGCAGCGTTGAGGACTACAATGAGCAGTTCTTC.

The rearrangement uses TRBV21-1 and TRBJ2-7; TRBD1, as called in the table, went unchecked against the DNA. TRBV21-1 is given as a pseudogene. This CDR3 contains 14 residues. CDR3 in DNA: TGTGCCAGCAGCCTAAACCTAGGACAGGAAGGGCAGTACTTC. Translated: CASSLNLGQEGQYF.

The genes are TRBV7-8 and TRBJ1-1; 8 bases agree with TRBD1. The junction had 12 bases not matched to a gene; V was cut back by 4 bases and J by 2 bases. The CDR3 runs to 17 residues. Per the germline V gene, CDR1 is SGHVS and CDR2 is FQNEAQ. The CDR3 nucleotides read TGTGCCAGCAGCTATATAACAGGGGGAAGTTTCAACACTGAAGCTTTCTTT. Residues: CASSYITGGSFNTEAFF.

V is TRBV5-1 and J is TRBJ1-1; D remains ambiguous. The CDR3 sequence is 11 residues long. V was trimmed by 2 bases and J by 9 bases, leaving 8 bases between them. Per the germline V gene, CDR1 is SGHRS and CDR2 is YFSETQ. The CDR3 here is CASSLPYQAFF. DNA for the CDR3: TGCGCCAGCAGCTTACCCTATCAAGCTTTCTTT.

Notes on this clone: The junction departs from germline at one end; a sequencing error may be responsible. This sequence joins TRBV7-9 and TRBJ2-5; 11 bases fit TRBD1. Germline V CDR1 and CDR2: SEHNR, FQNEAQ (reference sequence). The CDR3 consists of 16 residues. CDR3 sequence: CSSSSTGTGGRETQYF. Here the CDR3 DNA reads TGTTCCAGCAGCTCTACCGGGACAGGGGGGCGAGAGACCCAGTACTTC. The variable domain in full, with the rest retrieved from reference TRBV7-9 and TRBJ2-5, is DTGVSQNPRHKITKRGQNVTFRCDPISEHNRLYWYRQTLGQGPEFLTYFQNEAQLEKSRLLSDRFSAERPKGSFSTLEIQRTEQGDSAMYLCSSSSTGTGGRETQYFGPGTRLLVL.